This T cell receptor (beta chain) was recorded in a study of blood T cell repertoires in COVID-19. Study-wide background: In each case, the material was cDNA or gDNA derived from T cells, B-cell-depleted T cells, or PBMCs.

Trimming took off 3 bases at V and 0 bases at J, with 14 bases between the two ends. The V gene's germline CDR1 is MGHDK and CDR2 SYGVNS. The CDR3 consists of 16 residues. The study drew participants aged roughly 18 to 95 years from approximately 23 US areas. The assay was immunoSEQ multiplex PCR, and TCRdb's table has in-frame clones only and misses some. The repertoire consists of approximately 170,000 clones, with over 75% occurring once and the leading ten covering roughly 9%. The rearrangement links TRBV25-1 to TRBJ1-1; D is possibly TRBD1 (5 bases). Sequenced sample: PBMCs or T cells enriched from blood (not recorded which). This clonotype was obtained from a woman aged 18-35 years who had recovered from COVID-19. The CDR3 DNA reads as TGTGCCAGCAGTGAGGGGGGGGGTCCCTTGAACACTGAAGCTTTCTTT. Its protein is CASSEGGGPLNTEAFF.